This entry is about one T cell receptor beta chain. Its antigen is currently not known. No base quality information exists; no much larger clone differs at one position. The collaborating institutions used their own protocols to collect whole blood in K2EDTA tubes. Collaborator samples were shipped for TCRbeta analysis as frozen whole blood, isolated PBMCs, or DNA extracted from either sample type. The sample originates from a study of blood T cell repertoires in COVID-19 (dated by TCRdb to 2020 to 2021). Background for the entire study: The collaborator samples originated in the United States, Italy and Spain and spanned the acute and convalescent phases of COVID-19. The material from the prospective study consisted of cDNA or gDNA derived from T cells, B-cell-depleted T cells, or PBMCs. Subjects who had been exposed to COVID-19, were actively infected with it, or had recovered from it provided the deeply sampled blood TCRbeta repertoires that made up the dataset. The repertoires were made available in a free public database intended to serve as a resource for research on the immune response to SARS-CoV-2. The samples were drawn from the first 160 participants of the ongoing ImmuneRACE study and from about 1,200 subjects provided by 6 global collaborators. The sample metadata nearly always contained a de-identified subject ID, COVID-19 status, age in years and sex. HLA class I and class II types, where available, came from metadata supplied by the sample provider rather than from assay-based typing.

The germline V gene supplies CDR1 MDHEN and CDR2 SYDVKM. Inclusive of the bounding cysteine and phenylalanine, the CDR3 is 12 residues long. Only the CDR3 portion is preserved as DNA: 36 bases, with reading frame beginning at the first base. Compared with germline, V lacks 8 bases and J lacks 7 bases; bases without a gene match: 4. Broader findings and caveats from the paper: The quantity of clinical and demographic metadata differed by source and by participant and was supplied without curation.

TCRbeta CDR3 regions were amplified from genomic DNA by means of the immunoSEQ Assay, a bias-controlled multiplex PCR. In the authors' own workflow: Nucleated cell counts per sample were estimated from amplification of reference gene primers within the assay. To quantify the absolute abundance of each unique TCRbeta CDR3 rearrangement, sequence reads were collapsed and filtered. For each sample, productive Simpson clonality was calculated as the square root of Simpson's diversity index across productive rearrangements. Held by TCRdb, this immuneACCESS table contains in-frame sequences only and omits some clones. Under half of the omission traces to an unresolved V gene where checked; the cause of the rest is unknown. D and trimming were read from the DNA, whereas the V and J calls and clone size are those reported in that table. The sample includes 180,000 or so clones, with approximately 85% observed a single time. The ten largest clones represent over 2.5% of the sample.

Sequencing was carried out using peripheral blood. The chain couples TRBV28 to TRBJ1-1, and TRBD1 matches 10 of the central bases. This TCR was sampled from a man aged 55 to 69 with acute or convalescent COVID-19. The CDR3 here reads CASGQGGGEAFF. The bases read TGTGCCAGCGGACAGGGGGGGGGTGAAGCTTTCTTT.